This TCR beta chain was obtained from a study of T cells in Graves' hyperthyroidism and ophthalmopathy. Patients between 18 and 65 years old had hyperthyroidism, newly diagnosed and lasting under 2 months. Ten or more counts support this clonotype. Germline V lookup: CDR1 DFQATT, CDR2 SNEGSKA (reference sequence). The V and J ends lost 1 base and 1 base respectively, with 10 bases between them. The CDR3 runs 14 residues. Amplification yielded TCR beta CDR3 regions, with RNA transcripts as the source. The HTBI primer set drove a first-round RT-PCR of the TCR CDR3. A single record per CDR3 protein comes from TCRdb applying MiXCR to the multiplex PCR reads. This sample yields hundreds of thousands of distinct CDR3 sequences, of which around 16% are seen a single time; approximately 7.5% belongs to the top ten.

The receptor was derived from a woman between 18 and 30 years old with Graves' hyperthyroidism. The chain couples TRBV20-1 to TRBJ1-1, with D perhaps TRBD1 (5 bases). The material sequenced was blood. CDR3 sequence (DNA): TGCAGTGCTAGAGGGGACGGGGGGAACACTGAAGCTTTCTTT. This encodes CSARGDGGNTEAFF.